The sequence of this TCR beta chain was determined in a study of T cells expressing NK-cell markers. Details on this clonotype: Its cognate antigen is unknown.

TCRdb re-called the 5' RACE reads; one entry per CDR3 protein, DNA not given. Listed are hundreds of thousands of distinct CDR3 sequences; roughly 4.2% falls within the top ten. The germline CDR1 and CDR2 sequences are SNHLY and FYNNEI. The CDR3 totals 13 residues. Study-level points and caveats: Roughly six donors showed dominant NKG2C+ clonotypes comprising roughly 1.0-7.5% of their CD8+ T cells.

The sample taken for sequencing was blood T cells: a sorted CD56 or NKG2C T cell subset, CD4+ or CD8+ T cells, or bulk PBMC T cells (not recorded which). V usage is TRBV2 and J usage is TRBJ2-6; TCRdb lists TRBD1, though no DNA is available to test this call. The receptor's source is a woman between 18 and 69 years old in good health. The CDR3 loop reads CAGTGSGANVLTF.